These 18 T cell receptor beta chains came from one sample sequenced in a study of blood T cell repertoires in COVID-19. The assay was immunoSEQ multiplex PCR, and TCRdb's table has in-frame clones only and misses some. The sample lists about 210,000 clones, 80% to 90% seen once, with roughly 2.6% in the top ten. The sequenced material came from peripheral blood. Source of these receptors: a woman in her forties with active or convalescent COVID-19.

The rearrangement links TRBV4-3 to TRBJ2-3, with D possibly being TRBD1 (6 bases). The germline V and J ends were trimmed by 0 bases and 0 bases, with 10 bases remaining between them. This CDR3 has 16 residues. Per the germline V gene, CDR1 is LGHNA and CDR2 is YSLEER. CDR3 in DNA: TGCGCCAGCAGCCAAGATTCGAGGGGGAGCACAGATACGCAGTATTTT. Amino acids: CASSQDSRGSTDTQYF.

V gene TRBV19 combines with J gene TRBJ2-3, with TRBD1 identical over 7 bases. The CDR3 extends over 14 amino acids. Per germline, CDR1 LNHDA and CDR2 SQIVND (reference sequence). V dropped 5 bases and J dropped 2; count of bases not matched to a gene: 4. The CDR3 DNA is TGTGCCAGTAGTGTGACAGGGTTCACAGATACGCAGTATTTT. Its protein is CASSVTGFTDTQYF.

The genes are TRBV7-8 and TRBJ1-2; the match to TRBD1 covers 8 bases. Germline CDR1 reads SGHVS; CDR2 reads FQNEAQ. The ends lost 4 bases at V and 2 bases at J; junction bases unmatched: 12. The CDR3 contains 17 residues. CDR3 DNA: TGTGCCAGCAGCTCCCTCCCCGGACAGGGCTACAACTATGGCTACACCTTC. As protein: CASSSLPGQGYNYGYTF.

The rearrangement uses TRBV28 and TRBJ2-7, with TRBD1 as a possible D gene (6 bases). The CDR3 spans 16 residues. Trimming removed 5 bases from V and 1 base from J, with 18 bases in between. Per the germline V gene, CDR1 is MDHEN and CDR2 is SYDVKM. CDR3 loop: CASSPNRWDTSYEQYF. CDR3 nucleotide sequence: TGTGCCAGCAGTCCAAATCGTTGGGACACATCCTACGAGCAGTACTTC.

DNA of the CDR3: TGCGCCAGCCACTCCGGGACAGGAATTAACTATGGCTACACCTTC. Translation gives CASHSGTGINYGYTF. The chain carries TRBV5-1 and TRBJ1-2, with TRBD1 matching over 8 bases. CDR3 length: 15 amino acids. Losses at the gene ends were 7 bases for V and 1 base for J; bases not matched to a gene: 9. Germline V gives CDR1 SGHRS, CDR2 YFSETQ.

This clone turned up a few times. The chain combines TRBV11-2 with TRBJ1-2; 8 positions match TRBD1. Germline CDR1 reads SGHAT; CDR2 reads FQNNGV. J gave up 8 bases and V 1 base, and 6 bases lay outside the gene matches. This CDR3 comprises 14 residues. CDR3 nucleotide sequence: TGTGCCAGCAGCTTAGGGACAGGGACTGAGGGCTACACCTTC. Translation gives CASSLGTGTEGYTF.

CDR3 in amino acids: CASSLDSPNYGYTF. The CDR3 nucleotides read TGCGCCAGCAGCTTGGACAGCCCGAACTATGGCTACACCTTC. The chain links TRBV5-1 to TRBJ1-2, with no clear D. The germline V and J ends were trimmed by 0 bases and 2 bases, with 8 bases remaining between them. Germline CDR1 and CDR2: SGHRS and YFSETQ. The CDR3 sequence is 14 residues long. Supplemented by reference TRBV5-1 and TRBJ1-2, the full variable domain reads KAGVTQTPRYLIKTRGQQVTLSCSPISGHRSVSWYQQTPGQGLQFLFEYFSETQRNKGNFPGRFSGRQFSNSRSEMNVSTLELGDSALYLCASSLDSPNYGYTFGSGTRLTVV.

The J gene is TRBJ2-5, the V gene TRBV10-1, with D possibly being TRBD1 (5 bases). The CDR3 extends over 12 amino acids. V was pared by 6 bases and J by 2 bases, with 7 bases between. In germline, CDR1 is WNHNN, CDR2 SYGVQD (reference sequence). The CDR3 is CASSQGQETQYF. The CDR3 DNA follows: TGCGCCAGCAGCCAGGGACAAGAGACCCAGTACTTC.

Details on this clone: One junction end disagrees with the germline gene, perhaps due to a read error. V and J are TRBV7-7 and TRBJ1-6, with 11 bases that match TRBD1. The germline CDR1 and CDR2 sequences are SSHAT and FNYEAQ (reference sequence). The CDR3 runs 16 residues. CDR3 amino acids: CASSFGTGGSNSPLHF. The CDR3, as DNA: TGTGCTAGCAGCTTCGGGACAGGGGGTTCTAATTCACCCCTCCACTTT. The full variable domain, rest sourced from reference TRBV7-7 and TRBJ1-6, is GAGVSQSPRYKVTKRGQDVTLRCDPISSHATLYWYQQALGQGPEFLTYFNYEAQPDKSGLPSDRFSAERPEGSISTLTIQRTEQRDSAMYRCASSFGTGGSNSPLHFGNGTRLTVT.

The V and J genes are TRBV10-3 and TRBJ1-2, with TRBD1 identical over 9 bases. Looked up from germline, CDR1 is ENHRY and CDR2 is SYGVKD. The CDR3 is made up of 15 amino acids. Trimming at V came to 0 bases and at J to 6 bases, leaving 5 bases not matched to a gene. This CDR3 reads CAISESTGGIHGYTF. DNA of the CDR3: TGTGCCATCAGTGAGTCAACAGGGGGCATCCATGGCTACACCTTC.

V is TRBV25-1 and J is TRBJ2-6, with 7 bases aligning to TRBD1. The CDR3 contains 15 residues. Germline CDR1 is MGHDK and CDR2 is SYGVNS. V lost 4 bases and J lost 2; bases outside the gene matches: 2. CDR3 protein: CASSAQGPGANVLTF. The CDR3 nucleotides read TGTGCCAGCAGTGCACAGGGGCCTGGGGCCAACGTCCTGACTTTC.

This sequence joins TRBV7-6 and TRBJ1-2, with 9 nucleotides matching TRBD1. V lost 1 base and J lost 8; bases outside the gene matches: 26. CDR1 SGHVS and CDR2 FNYEAQ come from the germline V gene. The CDR3 loop spans 21 amino acids. The CDR3 coding sequence is TGTGCCAGCAGCTTAGTTTCTGTCGTTCCACTTATTACCGGGACAGGGAGGGGCTACACCTTC. Its protein is CASSLVSVVPLITGTGRGYTF.

The DNA for the CDR3 is TGTGCCACCAGTGATTTGGACTCCGGGACCCAGTACTTC. This codes for CATSDLDSGTQYF. The chain links TRBV24-1 to TRBJ2-5; no reliable D call. In germline, CDR1 is KGHDR, CDR2 SFDVKD. Trimming removed 0 bases at V and 7 bases at J, with 8 bases between. The CDR3 has 13 amino acids.

The genes are TRBV5-6 and TRBJ1-4, with D unclear. Trimming took 0 bases from V and 8 from J, leaving 11 bases between them. This CDR3 contains 14 residues. Germline V gene lookup returns CDR1 SGHDT and CDR2 YYEEEE. The chain's CDR3 is CASSLGAPGEKLFF. The CDR3 DNA sequence: TGTGCCAGCAGCTTGGGGGCGCCGGGGGAAAAACTGTTTTTT.

The chain couples TRBV9 to TRBJ2-3; 8 positions agree with TRBD2. This CDR3 is 16 amino acids long. V was clipped by 0 bases and J by 3 bases; unmatched bases: 6. CDR1 and CDR2 from the germline V gene are SGDLS and YYNGEE. CDR3 residues: CASSVAPGLATDTQYF. The CDR3 nucleotides read TGTGCCAGCAGCGTAGCCCCAGGACTAGCTACAGATACGCAGTATTTT.

The genes are TRBV7-3 and TRBJ2-7, with a weak D call TRBD2 (5 bases). The CDR3 contains 18 residues. V lost 1 base and J lost 0, with 19 bases in between. Germline V lookup: CDR1 SGHTA, CDR2 FQGTGA. The DNA of the CDR3 is TGTGCCAGCAGCTTAAGTAAGAATGCCCAGCGGTACTCCTACGAGCAGTACTTC. Amino acid sequence: CASSLSKNAQRYSYEQYF.

The rearrangement joins TRBV9 to TRBJ2-1; TRBD2 agrees at 10 bases. The length of the CDR3 is 19 residues. Germline V lookup: CDR1 SGDLS, CDR2 YYNGEE. The V and J ends lost 1 base and 1 base, in that order; junction bases with no gene match: 11. CDR3 loop: CASSVKGRLAGESYNEQFF. In DNA form, the CDR3 reads TGTGCCAGCAGCGTAAAGGGAAGGCTAGCGGGAGAATCCTACAATGAGCAGTTCTTC.

The V and J genes are TRBV9 and TRBJ1-3; a weak D match, TRBD1 (6 bases). V was trimmed by 4 bases and J by 2 bases, leaving 10 bases between them. CDR3 length: 14 residues. Looked up from germline, CDR1 is SGDLS and CDR2 is YYNGEE. The CDR3, as DNA: TGTGCCAGCAGCTACGGACAGACTGGAAACACCATATATTTT. Translation: CASSYGQTGNTIYF.